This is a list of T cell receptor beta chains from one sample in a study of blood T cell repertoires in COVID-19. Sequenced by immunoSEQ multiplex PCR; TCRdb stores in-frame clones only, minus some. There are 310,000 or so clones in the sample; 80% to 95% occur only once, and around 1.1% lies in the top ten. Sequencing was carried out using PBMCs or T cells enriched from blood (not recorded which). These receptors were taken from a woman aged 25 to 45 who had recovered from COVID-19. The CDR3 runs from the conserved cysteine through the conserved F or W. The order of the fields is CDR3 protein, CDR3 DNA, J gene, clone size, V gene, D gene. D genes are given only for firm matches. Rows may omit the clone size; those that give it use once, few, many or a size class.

CDR3 protein: CAISAQTGNTNSPLHF
CDR3 DNA: TGTGCCATCAGTGCACAAACAGGGAATACGAATTCACCCCTCCACTTT
J gene: TRBJ1-6
clone size: NA
V gene: TRBV10-3
D gene: NA

CDR3 protein: CASSNRDSGNTIYF
CDR3 DNA: TGTGCCAGTAGTAACAGGGACTCTGGAAACACCATATATTTT
J gene: TRBJ1-3
clone size: NA
V gene: TRBV19
D gene: NA

CDR3 protein: CASSNPGQTIDTGELFF
CDR3 DNA: TGTGCCAGCAGCAACCCAGGACAGACGATTGACACCGGGGAGCTGTTTTTT
J gene: TRBJ2-2
clone size: NA
V gene: TRBV7-2
D gene: NA

CDR3 protein: CASSKSDRDEKLFF
CDR3 DNA: TGTGCCAGCAGCAAGTCTGACAGGGATGAAAAACTGTTTTTT
J gene: TRBJ1-4
clone size: NA
V gene: TRBV7-9
D gene: TRBD1

CDR3 protein: CASSYHQDRANYGYTF
CDR3 DNA: TGTGCCAGCAGTTACCACCAGGACAGGGCTAACTATGGCTACACCTTC
J gene: TRBJ1-2
clone size: NA
V gene: TRBV6-5
D gene: TRBD1

CDR3 protein: CASSLEQGRATNEKLFF
CDR3 DNA: TGTGCCAGCAGCTTAGAGCAGGGGAGGGCAACTAATGAAAAACTGTTTTTT
J gene: TRBJ1-4
clone size: once
V gene: TRBV7-6
D gene: NA

CDR3 protein: CASSLLYGNTEAFF
CDR3 DNA: TGTGCCAGCAGTTTACTATATGGGAACACTGAAGCTTTCTTT
J gene: TRBJ1-1
clone size: NA
V gene: TRBV27
D gene: NA

CDR3 protein: CASKEAGRVNTEAFF
CDR3 DNA: TGTGCCAGCAAGGAGGCAGGGAGGGTGAACACTGAAGCTTTCTTT
J gene: TRBJ1-1
clone size: NA
V gene: TRBV3-1/TRBV3-2
D gene: NA

CDR3 protein: CASTQNTDTQYF
CDR3 DNA: TGCGCCAGCACACAAAACACAGATACGCAGTATTTT
J gene: TRBJ2-3
clone size: NA
V gene: TRBV5-1
D gene: NA

CDR3 protein: CASSGGTSRQYEQYF
CDR3 DNA: TGTGCCAGCAGCGGGGGGACTAGCAGACAATACGAGCAGTACTTC
J gene: TRBJ2-7
clone size: NA
V gene: TRBV7-2
D gene: TRBD2

CDR3 protein: CASSIHGIGQPQHF
CDR3 DNA: TGTGCCAGTAGTATTCACGGGATTGGTCAGCCCCAGCATTTT
J gene: TRBJ1-5
clone size: few
V gene: TRBV19
D gene: NA

CDR3 protein: CASSEPMTGVMDEQYF
CDR3 DNA: TGTGCCAGCAGTGAACCGATGACAGGGGTAATGGACGAGCAGTACTTC
J gene: TRBJ2-7
clone size: NA
V gene: TRBV2
D gene: TRBD1

CDR3 protein: CASSTRTSGRETQYF
CDR3 DNA: TGTGCCAGCAGCACCCGGACTAGCGGGAGAGAGACCCAGTACTTC
J gene: TRBJ2-5
clone size: NA
V gene: TRBV28
D gene: TRBD2

CDR3 protein: CASSSSTSGSYEQYF
CDR3 DNA: TGTGCCAGCAGTTCGTCGACTAGCGGATCCTACGAGCAGTACTTC
J gene: TRBJ2-7
clone size: once
V gene: TRBV6-5
D gene: TRBD2

CDR3 protein: CASSLSRGLGTEAFF
CDR3 DNA: TGTGCCAGCAGTTTAAGCAGGGGCTTGGGCACTGAAGCTTTCTTT
J gene: TRBJ1-1
clone size: NA
V gene: TRBV28
D gene: NA

CDR3 protein: CASSGRDRGNTEAFF
CDR3 DNA: TGTGCCAGCAGCGGCCGGGACAGGGGGAACACTGAAGCTTTCTTT
J gene: TRBJ1-1
clone size: once
V gene: TRBV7-2
D gene: TRBD1

CDR3 protein: CASSVEGRKAGELFF
CDR3 DNA: TGTGCCAGCAGCGTAGAAGGGAGGAAGGCCGGGGAGCTGTTTTTT
J gene: TRBJ2-2
clone size: NA
V gene: TRBV9
D gene: NA

CDR3 protein: CASSPSESADRDGYTF
CDR3 DNA: TGCGCCAGCTCGCCCTCCGAATCGGCAGACAGGGATGGCTACACCTTC
J gene: TRBJ1-2
clone size: NA
V gene: TRBV5-1
D gene: TRBD1

CDR3 protein: CASSLDASSYEQYF
CDR3 DNA: TGCGCCAGCAGCCTAGACGCCAGCTCCTACGAGCAGTACTTC
J gene: TRBJ2-7
clone size: NA
V gene: TRBV4-3
D gene: NA

CDR3 protein: CASSIFSLSNQPQHF
CDR3 DNA: TGTGCCAGTAGTATATTTAGTCTTAGCAATCAGCCCCAGCATTTT
J gene: TRBJ1-5
clone size: NA
V gene: TRBV19
D gene: NA

CDR3 protein: CASRGAGANVLTF
CDR3 DNA: TGTGCCAGCAGGGGAGCTGGGGCCAACGTCCTGACTTTC
J gene: TRBJ2-6
clone size: NA
V gene: TRBV2
D gene: NA

CDR3 protein: CSVKTQGARSEAFF
CDR3 DNA: TGCAGCGTAAAAACGCAGGGGGCGAGATCTGAAGCTTTCTTT
J gene: TRBJ1-1
clone size: NA
V gene: TRBV29-1
D gene: TRBD1

CDR3 protein: CAWSDSPSYNEQFF
CDR3 DNA: TGTGCCTGGAGTGACTCCCCCTCCTACAATGAGCAGTTCTTC
J gene: TRBJ2-1
clone size: NA
V gene: TRBV30
D gene: NA

CDR3 protein: CSVERTGFPYEQYF
CDR3 DNA: TGCAGCGTTGAACGGACAGGGTTCCCCTACGAGCAGTACTTC
J gene: TRBJ2-7
clone size: NA
V gene: TRBV29-1
D gene: TRBD1

CDR3 protein: CASSLVLAGGYEQYF
CDR3 DNA: TGTGCCAGCAGCTTAGTACTAGCGGGAGGTTACGAGCAGTACTTC
J gene: TRBJ2-7
clone size: once
V gene: TRBV11-2
D gene: TRBD2

CDR3 protein: CASSYLHTDEQFF
CDR3 DNA: TGTGCCAGCAGTTACCTTCACACCGATGAGCAGTTCTTC
J gene: TRBJ2-1
clone size: NA
V gene: TRBV6-2/TRBV6-3
D gene: NA

CDR3 protein: CASSLGGLAGLGNEQFF
CDR3 DNA: TGTGCCAGCAGCTTAGGAGGACTAGCGGGACTGGGTAATGAGCAGTTCTTC
J gene: TRBJ2-1
clone size: NA
V gene: TRBV7-9
D gene: TRBD2

CDR3 protein: CASSAGLAPVRDEQFF
CDR3 DNA: TGTGCCAGCAGCGCCGGACTAGCGCCAGTGAGGGATGAGCAGTTCTTC
J gene: TRBJ2-1
clone size: once
V gene: TRBV7-9
D gene: TRBD2

CDR3 protein: CASSPPDRANQPQHF
CDR3 DNA: TGTGCCAGCAGTCCCCCCGACAGGGCCAATCAGCCCCAGCATTTT
J gene: TRBJ1-5
clone size: NA
V gene: TRBV28
D gene: TRBD1

CDR3 protein: CASSPTSGSFGEQFF
CDR3 DNA: TGTGCCAGCAGCCCCACTAGCGGGAGCTTCGGTGAGCAGTTCTTC
J gene: TRBJ2-1
clone size: NA
V gene: TRBV6-6
D gene: TRBD2

CDR3 protein: CASSPPDRGGDEQYF
CDR3 DNA: TGTGCCAGCTCACCACCGGACAGGGGTGGGGACGAGCAGTACTTC
J gene: TRBJ2-7
clone size: NA
V gene: TRBV18
D gene: TRBD1

CDR3 protein: CASSYREDYYEQYF
CDR3 DNA: TGTGCCAGCTCCTACCGGGAGGACTACTACGAGCAGTACTTC
J gene: TRBJ2-7
clone size: many
V gene: TRBV2
D gene: TRBD2

CDR3 protein: CSVEQYPSERLGADTQYF
CDR3 DNA: TGCAGCGTTGAACAATATCCTAGCGAAAGACTCGGCGCAGATACGCAGTATTTT
J gene: TRBJ2-3
clone size: NA
V gene: TRBV29-1
D gene: NA

CDR3 protein: CASSIGVRTSGSLSGANVLTF
CDR3 DNA: TGTGCCAGTAGTATTGGAGTTCGGACTAGCGGGAGCCTCTCTGGGGCCAACGTCCTGACTTTC
J gene: TRBJ2-6
clone size: NA
V gene: TRBV19
D gene: TRBD2

CDR3 protein: CASSPRGGDNQPQHF
CDR3 DNA: TGTGCCAGCAGCCCCCGGGGGGGGGACAATCAGCCCCAGCATTTT
J gene: TRBJ1-5
clone size: NA
V gene: TRBV7-8
D gene: NA

CDR3 protein: CASSLEGLTGSYEQYF
CDR3 DNA: TGTGCCAGCAGCTTGGAAGGACTGACAGGGTCCTACGAGCAGTACTTC
J gene: TRBJ2-7
clone size: NA
V gene: TRBV5-8
D gene: TRBD1

CDR3 protein: CASSLTGRVQETQYF
CDR3 DNA: TGTGCCAGCAGTTTAACCGGGAGGGTCCAAGAGACCCAGTACTTC
J gene: TRBJ2-5
clone size: NA
V gene: TRBV27
D gene: TRBD2

CDR3 protein: CASRSPGRGRGSYNEQFF
CDR3 DNA: TGTGCCAGTAGGTCCCCCGGTAGGGGGAGAGGTTCCTACAATGAGCAGTTCTTC
J gene: TRBJ2-1
clone size: NA
V gene: TRBV19
D gene: NA

CDR3 protein: CASSPQRGDTQYF
CDR3 DNA: TGTGCCAGCAGTCCTCAACGTGGCGATACGCAGTATTTT
J gene: TRBJ2-3
clone size: NA
V gene: TRBV6-4
D gene: NA

CDR3 protein: CASSLRDRNTEAFF
CDR3 DNA: TGTGCCAGCAGTCTCCGGGACAGGAACACTGAAGCTTTCTTT
J gene: TRBJ1-1
clone size: NA
V gene: TRBV27
D gene: TRBD1

CDR3 protein: CASSVEQGLNTEAFF
CDR3 DNA: TGTGCCAGCAGCGTAGAACAGGGTTTGAACACTGAAGCTTTCTTT
J gene: TRBJ1-1
clone size: once
V gene: TRBV9
D gene: NA

CDR3 protein: CASTLGTGLYGYTF
CDR3 DNA: TGTGCCAGCACCTTGGGGACAGGGCTCTATGGCTACACCTTC
J gene: TRBJ1-2
clone size: NA
V gene: TRBV7-8
D gene: TRBD1

CDR3 protein: CASSLGTGRRSNQPQHF
CDR3 DNA: TGTGCCAGCAGCCTCGGGACAGGGAGAAGGTCAAATCAGCCCCAGCATTTT
J gene: TRBJ1-5
clone size: NA
V gene: TRBV3-1/TRBV3-2
D gene: TRBD1

CDR3 protein: CASSVDGEGTSGNTIYF
CDR3 DNA: TGTGCCAGCAGCGTAGACGGGGAGGGAACCTCTGGAAACACCATATATTTT
J gene: TRBJ1-3
clone size: NA
V gene: TRBV9
D gene: NA

CDR3 protein: CASSLRTPTNEKLFF
CDR3 DNA: TGTGCCAGCAGTTTAAGGACACCAACTAATGAAAAACTGTTTTTT
J gene: TRBJ1-4
clone size: NA
V gene: TRBV28
D gene: NA

CDR3 protein: CASRNSVTGSNQPQHF
CDR3 DNA: TGTGCCAGCAGAAACTCCGTGACAGGTAGCAATCAGCCCCAGCATTTT
J gene: TRBJ1-5
clone size: NA
V gene: TRBV28
D gene: NA

CDR3 protein: CASSPGTANNQPQHF
CDR3 DNA: TGCGCCAGCAGCCCCGGGACAGCAAACAATCAGCCCCAGCATTTT
J gene: TRBJ1-5
clone size: once
V gene: TRBV5-1
D gene: TRBD1

CDR3 protein: CASSYTQNLWDRNSYNEQFF
CDR3 DNA: TGTGCCAGCAGTTACACGCAAAACCTTTGGGACAGAAACTCCTACAATGAGCAGTTCTTC
J gene: TRBJ2-1
clone size: few
V gene: TRBV6-2/TRBV6-3
D gene: TRBD1